These 28 T cell receptor beta chains share one sample of origin, sequenced in a study of vaccination effects on CD4 cells after COVID-19. With the ViraFEST assay, the study expanded antigen-specific CD4+ T cells using viral peptide pools, then sequenced them. Cultured cells yielded isolated CD4+ T cells after around 9 days. Nobody among the vaccine recipients had prior SARS-CoV-2 infection (nucleocapsid antibodies were negative). The assay was immunoSEQ multiplex PCR, and TCRdb's table has in-frame clones only and misses some. The table includes roughly 25,000 clones, roughly 70% detected once. Antigen specificity for these receptors is unknown. This sample comprised CD4+ T cells from PBMCs cultured with SARS-CoV-2 spike peptides, obtained before COVID-19 vaccination. These receptors were collected from a human donor who received a COVID-19 vaccine.

This chain uses TRBV29-1 with TRBJ2-6; 8 positions match TRBD1. The V segment lost 6 bases and the J segment 4 bases; nucleotides outside the gene matches: 17. Per the germline V gene, CDR1 is SQVTM and CDR2 is ANQGSEA. The CDR3 runs to 18 residues. The chain's CDR3 is CSVLDDGTGASGANVLTF. The CDR3 DNA sequence: TGCAGCGTGCTCGACGACGGGACAGGTGCTTCAGGGGCCAACGTCCTGACTTTC.

The chain links TRBV29-1 to TRBJ2-3; tentative D call: TRBD1 (7 bases). The CDR3 is 15 residues long. V lost 5 bases to trimming and J lost 2 bases, with 17 bases between them. CDR1 is SQVTM and CDR2 is ANQGSEA in the germline V gene. CDR3 protein: CSVSTGDSLTDTQYF. The CDR3 DNA follows: TGCAGCGTTTCTACGGGGGACAGCCTCACAGATACGCAGTATTTT.

This clone has just one count. V gene TRBV18 combines with J gene TRBJ2-7; TRBD2 matches 8 bases. In germline, CDR1 is KGHSH, CDR2 LQKENI. The CDR3 length is 18 residues. The trim removed 4 bases at V and 0 bases at J, leaving 14 bases unmatched. The CDR3 protein is CASSRKMTTSAYSYEQYF. The CDR3 nucleotides are TGTGCCAGCTCACGAAAAATGACGACTAGCGCCTACTCCTACGAGCAGTACTTC.

This chain uses TRBV7-9 with TRBJ1-1; maybe TRBD1 (5 bases). Germline-derived CDR1 and CDR2 are SEHNR and FQNEAQ (reference sequence). Trimming left V 5 bases short and J 12 bases short, with 13 bases between. This CDR3 spans 11 amino acids. The CDR3 sequence: CASSRGRGTFF. For the CDR3, the DNA is TGTGCCAGCAGCAGGGGCCGTGGGACTTTCTTT.

V and J are TRBV5-5 and TRBJ2-5; possibly TRBD2 for D (6 bases). V shed 0 bases and J shed 4 bases, with 13 bases lying between them. CDR3 size: 15 residues. The V gene's germline CDR1 is SGHKS and CDR2 YYEKEE (reference sequence). The chain's CDR3 is CASSLDGGRGETQYF. The DNA for the CDR3 is TGTGCCAGCAGCTTGGACGGGGGACGGGGAGAGACCCAGTACTTC.

The V and J genes are TRBV6-5 and TRBJ2-2; 10 bases align to TRBD1. The junction had 2 bases not matched to a gene; V was cut back by 6 bases and J by 4 bases. The CDR3 has 14 residues. The germline V gene encodes CDR1 MNHEY and CDR2 SVGAGI. CDR3 DNA sequence: TGTGCCAGCAGAGGGACAGGGGCCACCGGGGAGCTGTTTTTT. Protein product: CASRGTGATGELFF.

The rearrangement links TRBV29-1 to TRBJ1-2; no clear D. Trimming took off 5 bases at V and 6 bases at J, with 7 bases between the two ends. CDR1 and CDR2 from the germline V gene are SQVTM and ANQGSEA. This CDR3 region has 10 residues. The CDR3 reads CSVKEDGYTF. The CDR3 region has the DNA TGCAGCGTTAAGGAGGATGGCTACACCTTC. The full variable domain, completed using reference TRBV29-1 and TRBJ1-2, is SAVISQKPSRDICQRGTSLTIQCQVDSQVTMMFWYRQQPGQSLTLIATANQGSEATYESGFVIDKFPISRPNLTFSTLTVSNMSPEDSSIYLCSVKEDGYTFGSGTRLTVV.

The chain combines TRBV6-5 with TRBJ1-5, with a weak D call TRBD1 (5 bases). V was trimmed by 7 bases and J by 4 bases, leaving 11 bases between them. Per the germline V gene, CDR1 is MNHEY and CDR2 is SVGAGI. CDR3 length: 13 amino acids. CDR3 sequence reads: CASIRDLNQPQHF. The CDR3 DNA is TGTGCCAGCATCAGGGACCTAAATCAGCCCCAGCATTTT.

The J gene is TRBJ2-7, the V gene TRBV3-1 (or the pseudogene TRBV3-2); the match to TRBD2 covers 7 bases. The V segment lost 4 bases and the J segment 2 bases; nucleotides outside the gene matches: 2. The V gene's germline CDR1 is LGHDT and CDR2 YNNKEL (reference sequence). The CDR3 totals 13 residues. The CDR3 reads CASSRGGAYEQYF. CDR3 nucleotide sequence: TGTGCCAGCAGCCGGGGGGGAGCCTACGAGCAGTACTTC.

The count of this clone is one. This chain joins TRBV11-1 and TRBJ1-5; no clear D. Germline CDR1 and CDR2: SGHAT and FQDESV (reference sequence). The CDR3 covers 16 residues. Trimming left V 5 bases short and J 4 bases short, with 18 bases between. CDR3 region: CASSPTTGYRNQPQHF. CDR3 DNA: TGTGCCAGCAGCCCAACCACGGGATATAGGAATCAGCCCCAGCATTTT.

The rearrangement uses TRBV6-5 and TRBJ1-1; D might be TRBD1 (5 bases). Germline V lookup: CDR1 MNHEY, CDR2 SVGAGI. V lost 0 bases, J lost 4 bases, and 12 bases lay in between. The CDR3 contains 15 residues. CDR3 loop: CASSYSGDRGTEAFF. CDR3 sequence (DNA): TGTGCCAGCAGTTACTCGGGGGATAGGGGCACTGAAGCTTTCTTT.

The chain employs TRBV24-1 and TRBJ2-5; TRBD1 matches at 7 bases. The CDR3 loop spans 17 amino acids. V shed 0 bases, J shed 0 bases, and the junction held 6 bases outside the gene matches. Germline CDR1 and CDR2: KGHDR and SFDVKD. For the CDR3, the DNA is TGTGCCACCAGTGATTTGCAGTTCACAGGGGACCAAGAGACCCAGTACTTC. It specifies CATSDLQFTGDQETQYF.

V is TRBV3-1 (or the pseudogene TRBV3-2) and J is TRBJ1-1, with D possibly matching TRBD1 (5 bases). The CDR3 consists of 16 residues. V lost 1 base and J lost 2, with 14 bases in between. CDR1 is LGHDT and CDR2 is YNNKEL in the germline V gene (reference sequence). The CDR3 DNA is TGTGCCAGCAGCCAAGGAAGGGGTATAATAAACACTGAAGCTTTCTTT. Residues: CASSQGRGIINTEAFF.

The rearrangement links TRBV29-1 to TRBJ1-2; 7 nucleotides align to TRBD1. CDR1 and CDR2 from the germline V gene are SQVTM and ANQGSEA. This CDR3 contains 11 residues. V shed 7 bases, J shed 8 bases, and the junction held 7 bases outside the gene matches. The CDR3 region is CSADRALGYTF. CDR3 in DNA: TGCAGCGCTGACAGGGCGTTAGGCTACACCTTC.

The V call is TRBV24-1, the J call TRBJ1-4; weak D call: TRBD1 (5 bases). This CDR3 has 13 residues. Trimming stripped 9 bases from V and 2 bases from J, with 9 bases between. Germline values: CDR1 KGHDR, CDR2 SFDVKD. In DNA, the CDR3 is TGTGCCACCCAGGGAGGGACTAATGAAAAACTGTTTTTT. Its protein product is CATQGGTNEKLFF.

In DNA, the CDR3 is TGTGCCAGTATGGGACAGCTATACGAGCAGTACTTC. This gives the protein CASMGQLYEQYF. The chain recombines TRBV19 with TRBJ2-7; 7 bases agree with TRBD1. With 7 bases clipped from V and 4 bases from J, the junction kept 4 bases outside the gene matches. From germline, CDR1 is LNHDA and CDR2 SQIVND (reference sequence). This CDR3 has 12 residues.

The rearrangement links TRBV30 to TRBJ1-1; 8 nucleotides match TRBD1. Germline loops: CDR1 GTSNPN, CDR2 SVGIG (reference sequence). V dropped 5 bases and J dropped 3; count of bases not matched to a gene: 14. This CDR3 is 16 amino acids long. CDR3 sequence reads: CAWGTGGGGRDTEAFF. The CDR3 DNA follows: TGTGCCTGGGGCACAGGGGGTGGTGGTCGGGACACTGAAGCTTTCTTT.

The V gene is TRBV10-1, the J gene TRBJ2-3; D is tentatively TRBD1 or TRBD2 (5 bases each). CDR3 length: 15 amino acids. From germline, CDR1 is WNHNN and CDR2 SYGVQD (reference sequence). Between the trimmed V and J ends, which lost 4 bases and 2 bases, there was a span of 13 bases. CDR3 nucleotides: TGCGCCAGCAGTGCAGAGGGGCGACCCACAGATACGCAGTATTTT. This encodes CASSAEGRPTDTQYF.

The CDR3 loop reads CASSLGSPDTQYF. CDR3 coding DNA: TGTGCCAGCAGCTTAGGATCCCCAGATACGCAGTATTTT. The genes are TRBV7-7 and TRBJ2-3, with D hard to call. The CDR3 length is 13 residues. CDR1 and CDR2 (germline): SSHAT, FNYEAQ (reference sequence). V was pared by 1 base and J by 4 bases, with 6 bases between. Combining the CDR3 with reference TRBV7-7 and TRBJ2-3 gives the whole variable domain GAGVSQSPRYKVTKRGQDVTLRCDPISSHATLYWYQQALGQGPEFLTYFNYEAQPDKSGLPSDRFSAERPEGSISTLTIQRTEQRDSAMYRCASSLGSPDTQYFGPGTRLTVL.

The chain recombines TRBV18 with TRBJ1-1, with unresolved D. Trimming stripped 5 bases from V and 1 base from J, with 8 bases between. CDR3 length: 13 amino acids. In germline, CDR1 is KGHSH, CDR2 LQKENI. In nucleotides, the CDR3 is TGTGCCAGCTCAACCGACCGGAACACTGAAGCTTTCTTT. It translates to CASSTDRNTEAFF.

The genes are TRBV3-1 (or the pseudogene TRBV3-2) and TRBJ2-5, with a possible D match to TRBD2 (5 bases). V lost 6 bases and J 3 bases, leaving 17 bases between the germline ends. This CDR3 has 15 residues. Germline CDR1 is LGHDT and CDR2 is YNNKEL (reference sequence). This CDR3 reads CASSPNLPGKETQYF. The CDR3 coding sequence is TGTGCCAGCAGTCCCAACCTACCGGGAAAAGAGACCCAGTACTTC.

V gene TRBV11-2 combines with J gene TRBJ2-3; 8 positions match TRBD2. The V gene's germline CDR1 is SGHAT and CDR2 FQNNGV. V shed 3 bases, J shed 6 bases, and the junction held 8 bases outside the gene matches. CDR3 length equals 15 residues. The CDR3 DNA reads as TGTGCCAGCAGCTTCATGACGGGGGGGAGCGATACGCAGTATTTT. Translation: CASSFMTGGSDTQYF.

The chain has TRBV6-5 and TRBJ1-2; 9 bases are a match to TRBD1. The CDR3 sequence is 14 residues long. J was trimmed by 7 bases and V by 6 bases; bases with no gene match: 9. Germline V gives CDR1 MNHEY, CDR2 SVGAGI. The CDR3 region is CASSAGTGLGGYTF. CDR3 nucleotides: TGTGCCAGCAGCGCCGGGACAGGGCTAGGTGGCTACACCTTC.

This chain uses TRBV27 with TRBJ2-7; 12 bases are shared with TRBD2. CDR1 and CDR2 (germline): MNHEY, SMNVEV (reference sequence). V gave up 2 bases and J gave up 2 bases; unmatched junction bases: 16. This CDR3 contains 20 residues. Here the CDR3 reads CASSLRTRTSGGPPPYEQYF. The DNA for the CDR3 is TGTGCCAGCAGTTTACGGACCCGTACTAGCGGGGGGCCCCCGCCCTACGAGCAGTACTTC.

This rearrangement joins TRBV4-1 to TRBJ1-2; maybe TRBD1 (6 bases). The V end lost 2 bases, the J end lost 0 bases, and 16 bases lay between the germline ends. The length of the CDR3 is 17 residues. Germline V gene sequence: CDR1 MGHRA, CDR2 YSYEKL. This CDR3 reads CASSQRDMGLANYGYTF. In DNA, the CDR3 is TGCGCCAGCAGCCAACGGGACATGGGATTAGCTAACTATGGCTACACCTTC.

The rearrangement links TRBV12-3 or TRBV12-4 to TRBJ2-7; D ambiguous. This CDR3 has 11 residues. V shed 5 bases and J shed 1 base, with 3 bases lying between them. CDR3 DNA: TGTGCCAGCAGTCCGTCCTACGAGCAGTACTTC. This translates into CASSPSYEQYF.

Here the CDR3 reads CASSQQGDAYGYTF. The CDR3 region has the DNA TGTGCCAGCAGCCAACAGGGAGATGCCTATGGCTACACCTTC. The rearrangement uses TRBV3-1 (or the pseudogene TRBV3-2) and TRBJ1-2, with D possibly matching TRBD1 (5 bases). With 2 bases removed from V and 4 bases from J, the gap between germline ends came to 11 bases. The CDR3 contains 14 residues. The V gene's germline CDR1 is LGHDT and CDR2 YNNKEL (reference sequence).

The V and J genes are TRBV11-2 and TRBJ2-3, with a weak D call TRBD2 (6 bases). CDR3 length equals 13 residues. Germline assignment: CDR1 SGHAT and CDR2 FQNNGV. V was trimmed by 5 bases and J by 2 bases, leaving 8 bases between them. CDR3 nucleotides: TGTGCCAGCAGCCCGGGACTCACAGATACGCAGTATTTT. Its protein product is CASSPGLTDTQYF.